This TCR beta chain was sequenced for a study of OX40 agonist ivuxolimab in advanced cancers. Study in general: Participants, approximately 83% male, averaged roughly 60 years of age, ranging from roughly 20 to 79.

Findings of the study overall: The study did not work out the antigen specificity of the expanded peripheral T cells. Dosing at 0.1 to 3.0 mg/kg was accompanied by clonal expansion of CD4+ and CD8+ blood T cells by week 6.

About this clone itself: Its antigen is currently unknown.

Germline CDR1 GTSNPN, CDR2 SVGIG (reference sequence). CDR3 size: 17 residues. V shed 1 base, J shed 0 bases, and the junction held 4 bases outside the gene matches. Blood draws occurred at baseline, cycle 4 day 1, and cycle 7 day 1. Assay: immunoSEQ multiplex PCR; the TCRdb copy retains only in-frame clones and omits some. The sample has about 27,000 clones; around 90% are singletons. This chain joins TRBV30 and TRBJ2-1, with 12 bases matching TRBD2. The receptor comes from an adult with an advanced solid tumor such as melanoma, head and neck, liver or kidney cancer. The sequences come from CD4+ or CD8+ T cells sorted from blood, collected in a trial of the OX40 agonist ivuxolimab. The CDR3 DNA follows: TGTGCCTGGAGTGGACTAGCGGGAGATCTCTCCTACAATGAGCAGTTCTTC. Amino acids: CAWSGLAGDLSYNEQFF. The whole variable domain, remainder taken from reference TRBV30 and TRBJ2-1, is SQTIHQWPATLVQPVGSPLSLECTVEGTSNPNLYWYRQAAGRGLQLLFYSVGIGQISSEVPQNLSASRPQDRQFILSSKKLLLSDSGFYLCAWSGLAGDLSYNEQFFGPGTRLTVL.